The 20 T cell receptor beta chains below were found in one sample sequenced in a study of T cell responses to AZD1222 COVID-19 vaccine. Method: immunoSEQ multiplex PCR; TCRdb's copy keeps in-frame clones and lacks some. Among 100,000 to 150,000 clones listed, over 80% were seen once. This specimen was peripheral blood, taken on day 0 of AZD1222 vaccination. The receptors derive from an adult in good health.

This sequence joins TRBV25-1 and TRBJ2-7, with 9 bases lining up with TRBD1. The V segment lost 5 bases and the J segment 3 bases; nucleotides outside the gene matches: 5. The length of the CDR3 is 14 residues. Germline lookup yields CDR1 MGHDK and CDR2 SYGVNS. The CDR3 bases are TGTGCCAGCAGTTTCGGACAGGGGTTCTACGAGCAGTACTTC. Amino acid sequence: CASSFGQGFYEQYF.

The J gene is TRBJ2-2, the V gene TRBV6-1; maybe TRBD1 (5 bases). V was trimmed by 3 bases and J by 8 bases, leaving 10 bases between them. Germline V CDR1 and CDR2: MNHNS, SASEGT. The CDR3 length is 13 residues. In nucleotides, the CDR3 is TGTGCCAGCAGTGATTTAGGGGAAGGGGAGCTGTTTTTT. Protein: CASSDLGEGELFF.

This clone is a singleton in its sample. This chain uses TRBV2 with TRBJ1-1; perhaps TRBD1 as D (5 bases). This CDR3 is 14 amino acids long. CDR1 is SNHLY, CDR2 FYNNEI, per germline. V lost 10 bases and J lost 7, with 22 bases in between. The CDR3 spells CANEDTFKSGEAFF. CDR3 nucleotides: TGTGCCAACGAGGACACGTTTAAAAGCGGTGAAGCTTTCTTT.

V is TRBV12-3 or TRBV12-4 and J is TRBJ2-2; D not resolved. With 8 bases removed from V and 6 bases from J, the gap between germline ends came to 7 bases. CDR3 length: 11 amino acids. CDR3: CASRRSGELFF. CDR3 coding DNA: TGTGCCAGCCGACGGTCCGGGGAGCTGTTTTTT.

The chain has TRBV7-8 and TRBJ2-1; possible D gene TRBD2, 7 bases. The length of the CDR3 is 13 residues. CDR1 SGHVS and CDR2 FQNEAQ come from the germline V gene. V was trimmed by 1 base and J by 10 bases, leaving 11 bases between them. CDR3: CASSLEGGGEQFF. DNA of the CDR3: TGTGCCAGCAGCTTAGAGGGGGGAGGGGAGCAGTTCTTC.

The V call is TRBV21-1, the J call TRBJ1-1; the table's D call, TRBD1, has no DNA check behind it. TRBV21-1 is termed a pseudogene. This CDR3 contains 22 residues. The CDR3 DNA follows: TGTGCCAGCAGCCCCACGCCGGAGGCAGGGGAGTCATACCGAGATCAATTCACTGAAGCTTTCTTT. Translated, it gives CASSPTPEAGESYRDQFTEAFF.

The CDR3 protein is CASSLGLADGETQYF. Written as DNA, the CDR3 is TGTGCCAGCAGCTTAGGACTAGCGGACGGGGAGACCCAGTACTTC. This chain links TRBV7-9 with TRBJ2-5, with 9 bases fitting TRBD2. The germline V gene has CDR1 SEHNR and CDR2 FQNEAQ (reference sequence). This CDR3 contains 15 residues. Unmatched junction bases numbered 5, after V lost 1 base and J lost 5 bases.

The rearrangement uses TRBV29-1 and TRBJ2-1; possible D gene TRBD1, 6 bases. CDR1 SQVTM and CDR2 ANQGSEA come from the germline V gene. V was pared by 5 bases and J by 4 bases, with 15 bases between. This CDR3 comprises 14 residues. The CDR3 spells CSVRSQGLYNEQFF. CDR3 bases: TGCAGCGTTAGGTCGCAGGGGCTTTACAATGAGCAGTTCTTC.

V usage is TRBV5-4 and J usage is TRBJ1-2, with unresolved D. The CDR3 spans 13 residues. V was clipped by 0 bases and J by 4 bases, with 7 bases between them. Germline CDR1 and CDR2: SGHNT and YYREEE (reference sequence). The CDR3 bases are TGTGCCAGCAGCTTGGGGGAGGGCTATGGCTACACCTTC. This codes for CASSLGEGYGYTF.

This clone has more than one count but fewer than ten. CDR3 in amino acids: CASSEGAYGELFF. CDR3 DNA sequence: TGTGCCAGCAGTGAAGGGGCGTACGGGGAGCTGTTTTTT. V is TRBV6-1 and J is TRBJ2-2; D is ambiguous. The CDR3 is 13 residues long. Germline values: CDR1 MNHNS, CDR2 SASEGT. Trimming took 1 base from V and 7 from J, leaving 7 bases between them.

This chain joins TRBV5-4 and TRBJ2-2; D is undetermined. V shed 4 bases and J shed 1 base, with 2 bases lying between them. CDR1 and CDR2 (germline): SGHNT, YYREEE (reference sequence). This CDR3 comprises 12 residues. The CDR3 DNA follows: TGTGCCAGCAGCCTGAACACCGGGGAGCTGTTTTTT. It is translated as CASSLNTGELFF.

The DNA for the CDR3 is TGTGCCAGCTCACTAGCGGGATCCAATTACAATGAGCAGTTCTTC. It codes for CASSLAGSNYNEQFF. This chain joins TRBV18 and TRBJ2-1, with 8 bases aligning to TRBD2. CDR1 is KGHSH, CDR2 LQKENI, per germline. This CDR3 contains 15 residues. V shed 4 bases, J shed 4 bases, and the junction held 6 bases outside the gene matches. Using reference TRBV18 and TRBJ2-1 for the parts outside the CDR3, the full variable domain is NAGVMQNPRHLVRRRGQEARLRCSPMKGHSHVYWYRQLPEEGLKFMVYLQKENIIDESGMPKERFSAEFPKEGPSILRIQQVVRGDSAAYFCASSLAGSNYNEQFFGPGTRLTVL.

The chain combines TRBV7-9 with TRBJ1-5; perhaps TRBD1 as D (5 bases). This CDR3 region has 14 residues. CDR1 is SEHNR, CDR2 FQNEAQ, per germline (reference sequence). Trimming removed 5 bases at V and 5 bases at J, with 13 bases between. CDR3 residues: CASSPGTVYQPQHF. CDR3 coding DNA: TGTGCCAGCAGCCCCGGGACGGTCTATCAGCCCCAGCATTTT.

The chain's CDR3 is CASSHGRNGGKTLGYTF. The CDR3 DNA is TGCGCCAGCAGCCACGGCCGTAATGGTGGCAAGACGCTTGGCTACACCTTC. The gene calls are TRBV4-1 and TRBJ1-2; no clear D. The germline V gene has CDR1 MGHRA and CDR2 YSYEKL. Trimming left V 3 bases short and J 7 bases short, with 24 bases between. This CDR3 region has 17 residues.

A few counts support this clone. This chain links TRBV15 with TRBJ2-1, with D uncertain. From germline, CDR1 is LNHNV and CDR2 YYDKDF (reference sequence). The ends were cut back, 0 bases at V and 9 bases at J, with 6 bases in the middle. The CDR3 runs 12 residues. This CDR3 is CATSRDHGEQFF. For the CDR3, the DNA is TGTGCCACCAGCAGAGATCATGGTGAGCAGTTCTTC.

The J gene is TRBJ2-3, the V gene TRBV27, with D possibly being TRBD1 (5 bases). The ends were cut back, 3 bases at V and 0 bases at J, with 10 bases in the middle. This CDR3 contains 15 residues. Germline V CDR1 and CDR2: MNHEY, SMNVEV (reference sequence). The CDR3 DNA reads TGTGCCAGCAGTTTCGACAGCCCGAGCACAGATACGCAGTATTTT. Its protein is CASSFDSPSTDTQYF.

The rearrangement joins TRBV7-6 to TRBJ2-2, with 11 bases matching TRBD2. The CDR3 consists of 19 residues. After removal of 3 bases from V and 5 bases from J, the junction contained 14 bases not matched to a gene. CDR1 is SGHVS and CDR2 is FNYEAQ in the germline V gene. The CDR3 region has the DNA TGTGCCAGCAGCTTGGGACTGCTACCGACTAGCGGGACAACCGGGGAGCTGTTTTTT. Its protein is CASSLGLLPTSGTTGELFF.

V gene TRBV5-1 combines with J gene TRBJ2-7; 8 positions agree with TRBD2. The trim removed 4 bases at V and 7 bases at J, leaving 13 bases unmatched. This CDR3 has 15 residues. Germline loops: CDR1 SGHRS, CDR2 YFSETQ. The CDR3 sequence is CASSASLAAVGEQYF. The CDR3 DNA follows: TGCGCCAGCAGCGCCTCACTAGCGGCGGTCGGGGAGCAGTACTTC.

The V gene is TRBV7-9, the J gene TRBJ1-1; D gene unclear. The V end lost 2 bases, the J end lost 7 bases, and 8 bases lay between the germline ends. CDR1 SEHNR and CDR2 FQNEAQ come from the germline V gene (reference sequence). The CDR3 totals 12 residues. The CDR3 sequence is CASSLRSYEAFF. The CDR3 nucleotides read TGTGCCAGCAGCTTACGATCGTATGAAGCTTTCTTT. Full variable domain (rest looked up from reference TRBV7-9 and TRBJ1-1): DTGVSQNPRHKITKRGQNVTFRCDPISEHNRLYWYRQTLGQGPEFLTYFQNEAQLEKSRLLSDRFSAERPKGSFSTLEIQRTEQGDSAMYLCASSLRSYEAFFGQGTRLTVV.

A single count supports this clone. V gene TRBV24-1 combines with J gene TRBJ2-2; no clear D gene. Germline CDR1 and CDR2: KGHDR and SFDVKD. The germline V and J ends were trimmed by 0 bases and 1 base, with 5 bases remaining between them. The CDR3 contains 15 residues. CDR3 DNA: TGTGCCACCAGTGATTTGCGTGGGAACACCGGGGAGCTGTTTTTT. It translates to CATSDLRGNTGELFF.